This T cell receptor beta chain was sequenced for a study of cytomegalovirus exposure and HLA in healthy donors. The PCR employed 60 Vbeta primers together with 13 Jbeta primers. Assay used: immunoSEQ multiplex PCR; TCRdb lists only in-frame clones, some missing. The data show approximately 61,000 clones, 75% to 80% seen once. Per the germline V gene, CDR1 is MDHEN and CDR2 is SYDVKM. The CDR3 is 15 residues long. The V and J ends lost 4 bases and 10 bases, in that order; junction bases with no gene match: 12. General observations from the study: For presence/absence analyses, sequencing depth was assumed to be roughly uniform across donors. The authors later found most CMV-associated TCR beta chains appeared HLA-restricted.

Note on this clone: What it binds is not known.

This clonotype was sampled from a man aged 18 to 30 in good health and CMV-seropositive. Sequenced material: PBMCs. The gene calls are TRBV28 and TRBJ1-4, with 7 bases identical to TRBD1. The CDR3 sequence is CASSSPGQTFRKLFF. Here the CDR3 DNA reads TGTGCCAGCAGTTCTCCGGGACAGACCTTTCGAAAACTGTTTTTT.